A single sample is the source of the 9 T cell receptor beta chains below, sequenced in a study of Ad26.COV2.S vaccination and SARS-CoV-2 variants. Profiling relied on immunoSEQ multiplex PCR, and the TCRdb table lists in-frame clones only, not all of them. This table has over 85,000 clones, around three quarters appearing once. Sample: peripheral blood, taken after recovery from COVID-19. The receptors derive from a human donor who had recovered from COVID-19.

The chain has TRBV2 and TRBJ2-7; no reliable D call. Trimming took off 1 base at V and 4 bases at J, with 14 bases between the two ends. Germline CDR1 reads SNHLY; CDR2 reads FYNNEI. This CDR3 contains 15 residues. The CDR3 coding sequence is TGTGCCAGCAGTGAAGGGCGGTTTACGGTGTACGAGCAGTACTTC. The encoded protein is CASSEGRFTVYEQYF. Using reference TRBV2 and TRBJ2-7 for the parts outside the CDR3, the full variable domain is EPEVTQTPSHQVTQMGQEVILRCVPISNHLYFYWYRQILGQKVEFLVSFYNNEISEKSEIFDDQFSVERPDGSNFTLKIRSTKLEDSAMYFCASSEGRFTVYEQYFGPGTRLTVT.

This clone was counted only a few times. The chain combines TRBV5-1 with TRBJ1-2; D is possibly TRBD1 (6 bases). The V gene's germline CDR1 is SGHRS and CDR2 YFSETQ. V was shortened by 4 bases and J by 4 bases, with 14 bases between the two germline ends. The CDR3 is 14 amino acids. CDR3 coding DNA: TGCGCCAGCAGCGTGGGGGGGCTCTCCTATGGCTACACCTTC. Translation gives CASSVGGLSYGYTF.

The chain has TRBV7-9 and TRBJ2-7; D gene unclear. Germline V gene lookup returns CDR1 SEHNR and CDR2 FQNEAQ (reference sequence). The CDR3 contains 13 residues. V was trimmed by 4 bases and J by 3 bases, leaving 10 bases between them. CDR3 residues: CASSSEKYYEQYF. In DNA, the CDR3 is TGTGCCAGCAGCTCGGAGAAATACTACGAGCAGTACTTC.

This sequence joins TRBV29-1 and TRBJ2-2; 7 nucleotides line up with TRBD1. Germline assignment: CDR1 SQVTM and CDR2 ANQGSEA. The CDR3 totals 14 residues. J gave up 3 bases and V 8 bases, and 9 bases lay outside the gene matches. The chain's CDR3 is CSTETGSDTGELFF. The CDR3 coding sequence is TGCAGCACTGAGACAGGGTCGGACACCGGGGAGCTGTTTTTT.

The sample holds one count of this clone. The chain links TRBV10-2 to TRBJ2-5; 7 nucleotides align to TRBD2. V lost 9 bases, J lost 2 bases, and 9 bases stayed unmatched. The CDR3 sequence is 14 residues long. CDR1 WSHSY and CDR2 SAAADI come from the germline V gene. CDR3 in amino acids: CASSGTTPQETQYF. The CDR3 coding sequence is TGCGCCAGTTCCGGGACTACTCCACAAGAGACCCAGTACTTC.

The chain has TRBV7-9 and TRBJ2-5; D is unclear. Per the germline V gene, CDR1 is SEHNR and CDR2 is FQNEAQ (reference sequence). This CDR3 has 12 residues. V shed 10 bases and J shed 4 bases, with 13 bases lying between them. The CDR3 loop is CATETLGETQYF. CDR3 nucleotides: TGTGCCACCGAGACTCTCGGAGAGACCCAGTACTTC.

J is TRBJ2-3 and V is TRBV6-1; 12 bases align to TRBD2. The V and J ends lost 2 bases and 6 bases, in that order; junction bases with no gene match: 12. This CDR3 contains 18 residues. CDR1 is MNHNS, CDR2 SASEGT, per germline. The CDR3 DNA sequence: TGTGCCAGCAGTGAACGGTTCCCCGGACTAGCGGGGTTGGATACGCAGTATTTT. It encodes CASSERFPGLAGLDTQYF.

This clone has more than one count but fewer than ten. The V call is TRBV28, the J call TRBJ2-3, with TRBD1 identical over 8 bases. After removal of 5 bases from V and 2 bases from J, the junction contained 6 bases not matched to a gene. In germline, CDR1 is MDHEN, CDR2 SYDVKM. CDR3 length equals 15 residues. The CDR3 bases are TGTGCCAGCAGTGCCGACAGGGGAATCACAGATACGCAGTATTTT. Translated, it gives CASSADRGITDTQYF.

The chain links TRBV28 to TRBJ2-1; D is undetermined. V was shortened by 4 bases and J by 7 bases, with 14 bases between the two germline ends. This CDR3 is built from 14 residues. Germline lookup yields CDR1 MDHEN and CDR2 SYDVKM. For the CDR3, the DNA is TGTGCCAGCAGTTCCTATACGGCTCCTAATGAGCAGTTCTTC. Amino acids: CASSSYTAPNEQFF.